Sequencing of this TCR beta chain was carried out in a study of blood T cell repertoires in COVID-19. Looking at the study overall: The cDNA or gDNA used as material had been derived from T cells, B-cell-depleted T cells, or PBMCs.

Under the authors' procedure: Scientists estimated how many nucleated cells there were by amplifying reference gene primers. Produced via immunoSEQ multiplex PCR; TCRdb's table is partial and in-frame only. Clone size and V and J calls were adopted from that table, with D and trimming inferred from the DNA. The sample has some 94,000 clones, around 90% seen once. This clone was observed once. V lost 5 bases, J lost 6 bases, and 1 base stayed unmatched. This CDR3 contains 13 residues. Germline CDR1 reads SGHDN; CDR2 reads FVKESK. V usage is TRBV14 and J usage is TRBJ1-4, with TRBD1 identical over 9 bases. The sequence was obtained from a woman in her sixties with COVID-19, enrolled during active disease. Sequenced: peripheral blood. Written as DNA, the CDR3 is TGTGCCAGCAGCGGGACAGGGTATGAAAAACTGTTTTTT. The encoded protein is CASSGTGYEKLFF.